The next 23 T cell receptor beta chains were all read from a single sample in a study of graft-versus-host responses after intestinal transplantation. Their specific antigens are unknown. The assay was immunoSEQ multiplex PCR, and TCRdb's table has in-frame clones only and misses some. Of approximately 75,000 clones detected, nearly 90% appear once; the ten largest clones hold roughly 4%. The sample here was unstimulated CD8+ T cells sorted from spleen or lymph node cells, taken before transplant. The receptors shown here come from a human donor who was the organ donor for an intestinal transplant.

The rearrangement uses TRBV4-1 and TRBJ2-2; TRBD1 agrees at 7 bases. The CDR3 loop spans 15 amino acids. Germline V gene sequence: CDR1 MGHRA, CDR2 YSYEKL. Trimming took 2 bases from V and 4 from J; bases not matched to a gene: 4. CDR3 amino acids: CASSQTTGTTGELFF. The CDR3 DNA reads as TGCGCCAGCAGCCAAACGACAGGGACCACCGGGGAGCTGTTTTTT.

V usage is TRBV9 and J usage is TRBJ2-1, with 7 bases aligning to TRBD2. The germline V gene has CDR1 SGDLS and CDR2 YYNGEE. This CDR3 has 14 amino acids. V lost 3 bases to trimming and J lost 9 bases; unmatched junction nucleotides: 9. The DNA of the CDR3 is TGTGCCAGCAGCGACTATCGGGGGGTGGGTGAGCAGTTCTTC. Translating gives CASSDYRGVGEQFF.

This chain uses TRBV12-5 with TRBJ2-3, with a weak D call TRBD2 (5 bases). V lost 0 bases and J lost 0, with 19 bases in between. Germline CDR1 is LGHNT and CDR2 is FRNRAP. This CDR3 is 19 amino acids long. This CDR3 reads CASGLVLGDAPSSTDTQYF. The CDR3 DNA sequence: TGTGCTAGTGGTTTGGTACTAGGAGATGCCCCTTCTAGCACAGATACGCAGTATTTT.

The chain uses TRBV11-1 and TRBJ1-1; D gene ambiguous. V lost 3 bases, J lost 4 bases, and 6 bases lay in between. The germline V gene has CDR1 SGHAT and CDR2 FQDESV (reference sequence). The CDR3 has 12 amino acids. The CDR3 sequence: CASSFYSTEAFF. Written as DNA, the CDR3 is TGTGCCAGCAGCTTTTACTCCACTGAAGCTTTCTTT.

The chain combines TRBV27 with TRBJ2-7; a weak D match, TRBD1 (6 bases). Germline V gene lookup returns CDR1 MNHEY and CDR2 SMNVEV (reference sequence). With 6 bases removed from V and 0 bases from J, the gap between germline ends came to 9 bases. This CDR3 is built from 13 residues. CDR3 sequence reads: CASRGAGSYEQYV. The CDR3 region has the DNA TGTGCCAGCAGGGGGGCTGGCTCCTACGAGCAGTACGTC.

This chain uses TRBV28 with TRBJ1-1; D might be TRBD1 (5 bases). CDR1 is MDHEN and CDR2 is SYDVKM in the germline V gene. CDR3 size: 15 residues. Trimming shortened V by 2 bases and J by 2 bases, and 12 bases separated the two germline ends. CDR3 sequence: CASSLRGDGNTEAFF. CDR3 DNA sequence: TGTGCCAGCAGTTTAAGGGGCGATGGCAACACTGAAGCTTTCTTT.

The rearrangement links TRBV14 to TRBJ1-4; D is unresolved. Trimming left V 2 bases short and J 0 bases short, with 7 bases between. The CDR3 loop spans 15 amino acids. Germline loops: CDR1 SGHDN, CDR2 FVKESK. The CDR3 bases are TGTGCCAGCAGCCAATCGGGGTCAACTAATGAAAAACTGTTTTTT. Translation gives CASSQSGSTNEKLFF.

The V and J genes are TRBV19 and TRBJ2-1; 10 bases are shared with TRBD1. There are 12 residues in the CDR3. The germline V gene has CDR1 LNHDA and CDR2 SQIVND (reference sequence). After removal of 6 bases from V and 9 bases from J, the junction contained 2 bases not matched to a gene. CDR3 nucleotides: TGTGCCAGTAGGACAGGGGGCGGTGAGCAGTTCTTC. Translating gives CASRTGGGEQFF.

The CDR3 reads CASSPYRDHQPQHF. CDR3 coding DNA: TGTGCCAGCAGCCCGTACAGGGACCATCAGCCCCAGCATTTT. This chain connects TRBV27 to TRBJ1-5; tentatively, D is TRBD1 (6 bases). V was pared by 6 bases and J by 5 bases, with 14 bases between. The length of the CDR3 is 14 residues. CDR1 and CDR2 from the germline V gene are MNHEY and SMNVEV (reference sequence).

In DNA form, the CDR3 reads TGTGCCAGCAGTTACGTCACTAGCCCCCACGGCGATGAGCAGTTCTTC. Translating it yields CASSYVTSPHGDEQFF. The chain has TRBV6-5 and TRBJ2-1; a possible D gene is TRBD2 (6 bases). The CDR3 spans 16 residues. Germline V gives CDR1 MNHEY, CDR2 SVGAGI. V was trimmed by 2 bases and J by 8 bases, leaving 19 bases between them.

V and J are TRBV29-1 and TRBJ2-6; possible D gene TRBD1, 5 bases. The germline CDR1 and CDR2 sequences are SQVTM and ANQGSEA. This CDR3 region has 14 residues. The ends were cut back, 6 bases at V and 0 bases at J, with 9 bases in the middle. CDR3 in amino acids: CSVDDSSGANVLTF. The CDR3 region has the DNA TGCAGCGTCGATGACAGCTCTGGGGCCAACGTCCTGACTTTC.

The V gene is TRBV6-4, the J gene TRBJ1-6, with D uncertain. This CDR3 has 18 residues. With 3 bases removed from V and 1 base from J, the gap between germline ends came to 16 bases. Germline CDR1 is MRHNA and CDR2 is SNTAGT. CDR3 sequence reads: CASSEEPQLGSYNSPLHF. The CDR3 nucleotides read TGTGCCAGCAGTGAGGAGCCACAACTTGGGTCCTATAATTCACCCCTCCACTTT.

The CDR3 nucleotides are TGTGCCAGCAGCCAAGTGACGAGGGCTGACTATGGCTACACCTTC. Translating it yields CASSQVTRADYGYTF. V and J are TRBV4-2 and TRBJ1-2; D gene ambiguous. V was cut by 1 base and J by 3 bases, with 12 bases left in between. The CDR3 sequence is 15 residues long. Per germline, CDR1 LGHNA and CDR2 YNFKEQ.

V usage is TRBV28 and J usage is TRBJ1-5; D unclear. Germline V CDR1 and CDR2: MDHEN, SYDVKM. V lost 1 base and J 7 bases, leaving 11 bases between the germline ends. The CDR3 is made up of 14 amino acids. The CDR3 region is CASSLSAQFQPQHF. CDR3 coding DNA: TGTGCCAGCAGTTTATCGGCACAGTTCCAGCCCCAGCATTTT.

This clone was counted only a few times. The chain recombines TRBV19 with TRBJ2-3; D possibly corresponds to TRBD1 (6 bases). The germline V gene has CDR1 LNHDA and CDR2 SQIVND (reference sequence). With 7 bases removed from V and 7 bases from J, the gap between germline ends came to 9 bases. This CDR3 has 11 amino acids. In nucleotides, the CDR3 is TGTGCCAGTATACAGGGTTATACGCAGTATTTT. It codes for CASIQGYTQYF.

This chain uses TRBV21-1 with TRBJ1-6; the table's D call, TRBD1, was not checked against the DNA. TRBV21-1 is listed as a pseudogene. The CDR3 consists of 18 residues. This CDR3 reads CASSKVGAIPHNNSPLHF. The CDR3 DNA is TGTGCCAGCAGCAAAGTGGGGGCCATCCCCCATAATAATTCACCCCTCCACTTT.

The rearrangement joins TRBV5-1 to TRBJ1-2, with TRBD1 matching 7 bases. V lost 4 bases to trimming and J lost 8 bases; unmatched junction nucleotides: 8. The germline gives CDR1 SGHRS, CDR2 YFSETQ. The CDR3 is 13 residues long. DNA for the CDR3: TGCGCCAGCAGCCTAACAGGGGCAGGCGGCTACACCTTC. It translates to CASSLTGAGGYTF. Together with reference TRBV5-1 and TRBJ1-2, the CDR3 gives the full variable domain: KAGVTQTPRYLIKTRGQQVTLSCSPISGHRSVSWYQQTPGQGLQFLFEYFSETQRNKGNFPGRFSGRQFSNSRSEMNVSTLELGDSALYLCASSLTGAGGYTFGSGTRLTVV.

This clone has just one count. The CDR3, as DNA: TGCGCCAGCAGTCAATCCCTCGCCTGGGACAGGGGGAGCGTCGAGCAGTACGTC. It translates to CASSQSLAWDRGSVEQYV. The V gene is TRBV23-1, the J gene TRBJ2-7; 11 bases are a match to TRBD1. TRBV23-1 is sorted into the ORF group, with uncertain function. The V and J ends lost 0 bases and 6 bases, in that order; junction bases with no gene match: 13. The CDR3 loop spans 18 amino acids.

The CDR3 DNA reads TGTGCCAGCGCCGGGACTAGGGAATACAATGAGCAGTTCTTC. Residues: CASAGTREYNEQFF. This rearrangement joins TRBV28 to TRBJ2-1; 8 bases map to TRBD2. V lost 8 bases to trimming and J lost 4 bases; unmatched junction nucleotides: 7. CDR3 size: 14 residues. CDR1 and CDR2 from the germline V gene are MDHEN and SYDVKM.

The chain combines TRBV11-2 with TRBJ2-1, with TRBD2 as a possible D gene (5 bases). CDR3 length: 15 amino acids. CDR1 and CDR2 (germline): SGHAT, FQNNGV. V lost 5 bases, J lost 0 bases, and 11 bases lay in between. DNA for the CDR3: TGTGCCAGCAGCCCTAGCAGGAGCTCCTACAATGAGCAGTTCTTC. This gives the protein CASSPSRSSYNEQFF.

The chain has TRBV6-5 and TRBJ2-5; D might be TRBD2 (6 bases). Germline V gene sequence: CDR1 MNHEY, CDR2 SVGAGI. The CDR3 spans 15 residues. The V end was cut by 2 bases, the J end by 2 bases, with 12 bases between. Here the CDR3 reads CASSYVGGEQETQYF. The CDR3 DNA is TGTGCCAGCAGTTACGTAGGCGGGGAGCAAGAGACCCAGTACTTC.

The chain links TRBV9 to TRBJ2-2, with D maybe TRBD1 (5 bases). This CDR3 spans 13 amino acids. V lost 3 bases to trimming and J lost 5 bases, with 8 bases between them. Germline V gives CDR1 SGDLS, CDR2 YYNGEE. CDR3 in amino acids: CASSASGTGELFF. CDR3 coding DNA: TGTGCCAGCAGCGCTTCAGGGACCGGGGAGCTGTTTTTT.

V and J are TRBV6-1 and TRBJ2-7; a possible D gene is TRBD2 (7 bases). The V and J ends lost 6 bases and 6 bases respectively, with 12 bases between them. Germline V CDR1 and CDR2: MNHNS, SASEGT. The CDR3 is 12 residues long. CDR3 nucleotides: TGTGCCAGCAGCAGGGGAGGGGTCGAGCAGTACGTC. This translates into CASSRGGVEQYV.